One TCR beta chain is described in this entry. In the authors' workflow: Nucleated cell number was recorded as an estimate derived from reference gene primer amplification. Only in-frame clones appear in the TCRdb table, and some are missing; sequencing was by immunoSEQ multiplex PCR. V, J and clone size derive from that table, while D and trimming were established from the DNA sequence. The sample holds 50,000 to 80,000 clones; about 88% are singletons and the top ten take 40% to 55%. V lost 4 bases and J lost 4, with 19 bases in between. Germline V gene lookup returns CDR1 SGHRS and CDR2 YFSETQ. The CDR3 spans 16 residues. The data were obtained in a study of blood T cell repertoires in COVID-19.

Sequenced sample: peripheral blood. This rearrangement joins TRBV5-1 to TRBJ2-3, with D perhaps TRBD1 (6 bases). The receptor's source is a woman aged 55 to 70 with COVID-19, enrolled during active disease. This CDR3 is CASSLVGHQIADTQYF. The CDR3, as DNA: TGCGCCAGCAGCCTCGTGGGACATCAGATCGCAGATACGCAGTATTTT.